This entry lists 5 T cell receptor beta chains sequenced from one sample in a study of T cells after yellow fever vaccination. TCRdb ran MiXCR on the 5' RACE reads and lists one entry per CDR3 protein. The table records about 150,000 distinct CDR3 sequences, roughly 6.2% of them present only once. Here the sequenced sample was CD4+ T cells sorted from PBMCs, taken on the day of the first yellow fever vaccination. The source of these receptors is a man aged 18 to 30 who received the YFV17D yellow fever vaccine.

This clonotype has at least ten counts. The CDR3: CASVQGARDEQYF. In DNA, the CDR3 is TGTGCCAGCGTACAGGGGGCACGGGACGAGCAGTACTTC. This rearrangement joins TRBV6-6 to TRBJ2-7, with 9 bases that match TRBD1. V trimming: 8 bases; J trimming: 5 bases; junction bases outside the gene matches: 7. This CDR3 has 13 amino acids. Looked up from germline, CDR1 is MNHNY and CDR2 is SVGAGI (reference sequence).

This sequence joins TRBV21-1 and TRBJ2-5; no DNA check was done on the table's D call, TRBD1. TRBV21-1 counts as a pseudogene. This CDR3 comprises 17 residues. The CDR3 DNA follows: TGTGCCAGCAGCAGAGCGACAGGGGGCGCCCCTGAGGAGACCCAGTACTTC. Amino acid sequence: CASSRATGGAPEETQYF.

This clonotype was seen only a few times. The V call is TRBV11-2, the J call TRBJ2-2; 9 nucleotides match TRBD2. This CDR3 has 18 amino acids. Trimming removed 3 bases from V and 4 bases from J; junction bases left unmatched: 12. The V gene's germline CDR1 is SGHAT and CDR2 FQNNGV. The CDR3 sequence: CASSFGGSGGPSTGELFF. The CDR3 DNA is TGTGCCAGCAGCTTTGGTGGTAGCGGGGGCCCAAGCACCGGGGAGCTGTTTTTT.

This clonotype was observed a few times. The rearrangement joins TRBV7-9 to TRBJ2-7; 8 bases align to TRBD2. The V gene's germline CDR1 is SEHNR and CDR2 FQNEAQ (reference sequence). There are 13 residues in the CDR3. The V gene end was trimmed by 5 bases and the J gene end by 4 bases; junction bases not matched to a gene: 4. CDR3 protein: CASSALAGYEQYV. Here the CDR3 DNA reads TGTGCCAGCAGCGCCTTAGCGGGATACGAGCAGTACGTC.

The V and J genes are TRBV5-6 and TRBJ1-1; no clear D. V was shortened by 3 bases and J by 5 bases, with 14 bases between the two germline ends. The CDR3 spans 14 residues. Germline V gene data show CDR1 as SGHDT and CDR2 as YYEEEE. The CDR3 reads CASSWGWGWTEAFF. The CDR3 nucleotides are TGTGCCAGCAGCTGGGGTTGGGGATGGACTGAAGCTTTCTTT.